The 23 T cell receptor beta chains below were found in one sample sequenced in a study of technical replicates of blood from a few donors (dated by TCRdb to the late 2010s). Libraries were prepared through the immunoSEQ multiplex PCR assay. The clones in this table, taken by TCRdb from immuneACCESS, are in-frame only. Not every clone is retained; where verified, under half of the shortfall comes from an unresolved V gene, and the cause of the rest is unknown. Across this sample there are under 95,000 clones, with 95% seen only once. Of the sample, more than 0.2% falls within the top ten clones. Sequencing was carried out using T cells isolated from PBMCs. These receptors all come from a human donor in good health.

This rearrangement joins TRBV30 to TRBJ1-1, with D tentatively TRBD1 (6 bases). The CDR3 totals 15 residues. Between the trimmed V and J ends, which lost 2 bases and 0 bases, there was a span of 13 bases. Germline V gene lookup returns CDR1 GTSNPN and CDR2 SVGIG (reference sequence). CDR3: CAWSYRAYMNTEAFF. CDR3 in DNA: TGTGCCTGGAGTTACAGGGCCTACATGAACACTGAAGCTTTCTTT.

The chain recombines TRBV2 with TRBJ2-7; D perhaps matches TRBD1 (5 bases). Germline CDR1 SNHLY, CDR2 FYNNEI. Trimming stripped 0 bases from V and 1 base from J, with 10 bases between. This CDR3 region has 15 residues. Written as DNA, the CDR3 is TGTGCCAGCAGTGAAGCACAGGATGATTCCTACGAGCAGTACTTC. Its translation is CASSEAQDDSYEQYF.

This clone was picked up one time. The CDR3 sequence is CASSLLAGQETQYF. The CDR3, as DNA: TGTGCCAGCAGTTTACTGGCTGGTCAAGAGACCCAGTACTTC. The J gene is TRBJ2-5, the V gene TRBV27; D call uncertain. The CDR3 covers 14 residues. Per germline, CDR1 MNHEY and CDR2 SMNVEV (reference sequence). Trimming pared 2 bases from V and 2 bases from J, leaving 9 bases between.

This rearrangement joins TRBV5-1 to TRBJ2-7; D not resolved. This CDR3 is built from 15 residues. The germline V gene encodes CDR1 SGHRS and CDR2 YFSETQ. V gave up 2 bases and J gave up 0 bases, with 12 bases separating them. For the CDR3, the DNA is TGCGCCAGCAGCTTTTTCCTGGGCAGCTCCTACGAGCAGTACTTC. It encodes CASSFFLGSSYEQYF.

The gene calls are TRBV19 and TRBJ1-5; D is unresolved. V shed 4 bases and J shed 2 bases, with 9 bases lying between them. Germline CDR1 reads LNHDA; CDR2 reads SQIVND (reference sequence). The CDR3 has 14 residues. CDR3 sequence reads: CASSRREGNQPQHF. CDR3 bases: TGTGCCAGTAGTAGGAGGGAAGGCAATCAGCCCCAGCATTTT.

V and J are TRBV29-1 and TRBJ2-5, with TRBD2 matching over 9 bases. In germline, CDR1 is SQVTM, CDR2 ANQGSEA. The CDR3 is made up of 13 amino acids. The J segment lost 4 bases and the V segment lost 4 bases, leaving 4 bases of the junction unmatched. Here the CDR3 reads CSVVVAGVETQYF. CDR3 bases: TGCAGCGTTGTGGTAGCGGGAGTAGAGACCCAGTACTTC.

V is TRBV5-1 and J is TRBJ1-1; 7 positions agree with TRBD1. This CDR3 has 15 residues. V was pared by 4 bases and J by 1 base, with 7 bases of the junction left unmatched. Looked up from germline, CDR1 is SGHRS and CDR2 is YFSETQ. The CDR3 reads CASSPKTGSNTEAFF. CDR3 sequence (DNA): TGCGCCAGCAGCCCAAAGACAGGGTCGAACACTGAAGCTTTCTTT.

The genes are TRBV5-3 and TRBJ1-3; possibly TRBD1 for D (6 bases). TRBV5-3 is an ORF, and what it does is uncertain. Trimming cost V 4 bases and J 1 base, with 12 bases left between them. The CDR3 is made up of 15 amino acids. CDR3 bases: TGTGCCAGAAGCCGCGGGGGGCGGTCTGGAAACACCATATATTTT. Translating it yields CARSRGGRSGNTIYF.

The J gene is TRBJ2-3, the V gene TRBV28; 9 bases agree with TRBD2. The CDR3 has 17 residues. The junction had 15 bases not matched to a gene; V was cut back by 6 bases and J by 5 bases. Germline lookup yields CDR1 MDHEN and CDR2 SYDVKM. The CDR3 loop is CASRLIAGAAIKDTQYF. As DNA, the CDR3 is TGTGCCAGCAGACTCATAGCGGGGGCCGCGATAAAAGATACGCAGTATTTT.

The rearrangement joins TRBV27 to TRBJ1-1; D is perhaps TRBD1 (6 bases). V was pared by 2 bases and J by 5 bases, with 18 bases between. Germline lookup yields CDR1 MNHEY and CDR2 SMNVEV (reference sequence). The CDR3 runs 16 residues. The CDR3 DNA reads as TGTGCCAGCAGTTTACGTTCAGGGGCGCGGTATACTGAAGCTTTCTTT. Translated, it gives CASSLRSGARYTEAFF.

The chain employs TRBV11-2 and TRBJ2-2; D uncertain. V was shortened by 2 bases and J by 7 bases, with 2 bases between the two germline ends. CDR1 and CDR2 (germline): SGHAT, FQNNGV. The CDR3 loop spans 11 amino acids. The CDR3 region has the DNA TGTGCCAGCAGCTTACTCGGGGAGCTGTTTTTT. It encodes CASSLLGELFF.

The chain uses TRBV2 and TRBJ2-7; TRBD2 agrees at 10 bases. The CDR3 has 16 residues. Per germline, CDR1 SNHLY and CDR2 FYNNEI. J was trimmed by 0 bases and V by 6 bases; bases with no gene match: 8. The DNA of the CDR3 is TGTGCCAGCAGACGCGGACTAGCGGAATCCTCCTACGAGCAGTACTTC. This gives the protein CASRRGLAESSYEQYF.

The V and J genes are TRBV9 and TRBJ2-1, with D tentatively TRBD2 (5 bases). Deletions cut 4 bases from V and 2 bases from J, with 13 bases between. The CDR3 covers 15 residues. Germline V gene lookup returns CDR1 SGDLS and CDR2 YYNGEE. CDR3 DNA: TGTGCCAGCAGCCCCTCGGCTAGCACCTACAATGAGCAGTTCTTC. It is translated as CASSPSASTYNEQFF.

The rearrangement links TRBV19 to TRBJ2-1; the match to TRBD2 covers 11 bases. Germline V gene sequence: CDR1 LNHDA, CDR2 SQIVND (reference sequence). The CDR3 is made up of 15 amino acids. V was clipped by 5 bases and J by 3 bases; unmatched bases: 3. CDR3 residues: CASSLGTSGYNEQFF. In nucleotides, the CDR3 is TGTGCCAGTAGTTTAGGGACTAGCGGCTACAATGAGCAGTTCTTC.

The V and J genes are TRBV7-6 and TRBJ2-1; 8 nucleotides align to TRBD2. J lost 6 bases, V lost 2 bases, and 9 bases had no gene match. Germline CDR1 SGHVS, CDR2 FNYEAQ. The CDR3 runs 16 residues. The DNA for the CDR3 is TGTGCCAGCAGCTTAAACAGCGGGGGTGACTTCAATGAGCAGTTCTTC. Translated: CASSLNSGGDFNEQFF.

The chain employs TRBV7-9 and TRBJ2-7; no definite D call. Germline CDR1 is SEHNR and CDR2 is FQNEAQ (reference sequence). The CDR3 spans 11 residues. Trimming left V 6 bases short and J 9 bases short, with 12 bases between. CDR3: CASRSPTGQYF. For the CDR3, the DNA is TGTGCCAGCAGGTCACCCACTGGGCAGTACTTC.

The CDR3 DNA sequence: TGTGCCAGCCGGAATCAGGGGACCATGAACACTGAAGCTTTCTTT. It is translated as CASRNQGTMNTEAFF. The chain links TRBV7-3 to TRBJ1-1, with D perhaps TRBD1 (6 bases). The CDR3 is 15 amino acids. CDR1 is SGHTA, CDR2 FQGTGA, per germline. The V end was cut by 8 bases, the J end by 0 bases, with 16 bases between.

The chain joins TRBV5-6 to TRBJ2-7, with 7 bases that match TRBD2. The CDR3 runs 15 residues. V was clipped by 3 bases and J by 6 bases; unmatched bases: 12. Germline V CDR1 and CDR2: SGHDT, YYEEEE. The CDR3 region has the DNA TGTGCCAGCAGCTCTACCGATAGCGGGCGTGGCGAGCAGTACTTC. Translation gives CASSSTDSGRGEQYF.

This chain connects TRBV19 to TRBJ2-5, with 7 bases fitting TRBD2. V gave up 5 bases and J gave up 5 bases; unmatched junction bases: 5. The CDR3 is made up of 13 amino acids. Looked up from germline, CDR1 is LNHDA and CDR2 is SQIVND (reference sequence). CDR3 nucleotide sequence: TGTGCCAGTAGTTCGAGGGGAGGGGAGACCCAGTACTTC. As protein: CASSSRGGETQYF.

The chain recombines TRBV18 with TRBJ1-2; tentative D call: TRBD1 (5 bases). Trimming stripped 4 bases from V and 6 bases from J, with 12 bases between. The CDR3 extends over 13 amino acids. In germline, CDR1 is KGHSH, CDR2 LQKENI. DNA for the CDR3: TGTGCCAGCTCACTCAGGGCTGAGGATGGCTACACCTTC. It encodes CASSLRAEDGYTF. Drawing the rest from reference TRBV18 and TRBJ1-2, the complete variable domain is NAGVMQNPRHLVRRRGQEARLRCSPMKGHSHVYWYRQLPEEGLKFMVYLQKENIIDESGMPKERFSAEFPKEGPSILRIQQVVRGDSAAYFCASSLRAEDGYTFGSGTRLTVV.

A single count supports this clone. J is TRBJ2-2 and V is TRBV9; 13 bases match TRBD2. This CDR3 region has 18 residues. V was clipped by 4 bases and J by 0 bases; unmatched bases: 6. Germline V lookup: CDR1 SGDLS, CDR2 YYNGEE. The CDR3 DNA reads TGTGCCAGCAGCAAAGGGACTAGCGGGACGACGAACACCGGGGAGCTGTTTTTT. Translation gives CASSKGTSGTTNTGELFF.

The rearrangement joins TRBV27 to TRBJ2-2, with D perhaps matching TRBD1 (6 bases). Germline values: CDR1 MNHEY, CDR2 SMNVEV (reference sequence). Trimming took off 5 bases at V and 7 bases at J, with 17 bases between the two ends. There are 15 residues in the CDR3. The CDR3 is CASSPSDSPGGELFF. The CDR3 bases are TGTGCCAGCAGTCCCTCGGACAGTCCTGGCGGGGAGCTGTTTTTT.

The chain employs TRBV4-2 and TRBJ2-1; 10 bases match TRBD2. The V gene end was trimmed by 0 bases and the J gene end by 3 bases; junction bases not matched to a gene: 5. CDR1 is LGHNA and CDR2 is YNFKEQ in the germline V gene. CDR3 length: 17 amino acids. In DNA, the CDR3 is TGTGCCAGCAGCCAAGAGGCTCTAGCGGGGGTCTACAATGAGCAGTTCTTC. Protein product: CASSQEALAGVYNEQFF.